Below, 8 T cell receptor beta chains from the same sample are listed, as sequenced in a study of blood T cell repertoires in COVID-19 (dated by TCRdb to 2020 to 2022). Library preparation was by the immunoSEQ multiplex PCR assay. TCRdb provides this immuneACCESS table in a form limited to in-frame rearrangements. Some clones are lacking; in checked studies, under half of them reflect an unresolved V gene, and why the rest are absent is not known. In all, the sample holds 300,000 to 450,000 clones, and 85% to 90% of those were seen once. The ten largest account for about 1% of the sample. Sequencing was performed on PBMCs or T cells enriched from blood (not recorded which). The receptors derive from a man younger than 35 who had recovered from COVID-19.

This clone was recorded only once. The CDR3 loop reads CASSKLEGLGREKNEQYF. Here the CDR3 DNA reads TGTGCCAGCAGCAAATTGGAGGGACTAGGGAGGGAGAAGAACGAGCAGTACTTC. The V and J genes are TRBV21-1 and TRBJ2-7; the table's D call, TRBD2, has no DNA check behind it. TRBV21-1 is termed a pseudogene. This CDR3 is 18 amino acids long.

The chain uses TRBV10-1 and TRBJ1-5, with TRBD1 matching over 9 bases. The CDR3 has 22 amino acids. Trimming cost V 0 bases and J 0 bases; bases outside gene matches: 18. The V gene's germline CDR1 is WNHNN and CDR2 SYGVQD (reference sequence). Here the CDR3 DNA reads TGCGCCAGCAGTGAGTCCTATTCTCACCCGGACAGGGGCACCTTTAGCAATCAGCCCCAGCATTTT. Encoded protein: CASSESYSHPDRGTFSNQPQHF.

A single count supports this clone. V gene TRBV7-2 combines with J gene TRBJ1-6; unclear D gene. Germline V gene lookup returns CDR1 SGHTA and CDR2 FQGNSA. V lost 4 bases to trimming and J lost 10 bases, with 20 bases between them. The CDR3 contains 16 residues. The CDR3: CASSSINSSPASPLHF. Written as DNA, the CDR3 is TGTGCCAGCAGCTCGATTAACAGCAGCCCCGCGTCACCCCTCCACTTT.

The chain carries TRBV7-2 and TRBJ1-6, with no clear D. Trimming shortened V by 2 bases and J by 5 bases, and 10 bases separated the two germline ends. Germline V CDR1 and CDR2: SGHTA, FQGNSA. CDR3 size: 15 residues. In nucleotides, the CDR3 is TGTGCCAGCAGCTTAAAAACAGATAATAATTCACCCCTCCACTTT. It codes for CASSLKTDNNSPLHF.

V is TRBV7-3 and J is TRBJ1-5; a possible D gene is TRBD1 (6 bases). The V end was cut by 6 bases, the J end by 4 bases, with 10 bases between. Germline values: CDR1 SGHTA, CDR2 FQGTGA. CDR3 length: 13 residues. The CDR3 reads CASSFDRNQPQHF. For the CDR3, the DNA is TGTGCCAGCAGTTTTGACAGGAATCAGCCCCAGCATTTT.

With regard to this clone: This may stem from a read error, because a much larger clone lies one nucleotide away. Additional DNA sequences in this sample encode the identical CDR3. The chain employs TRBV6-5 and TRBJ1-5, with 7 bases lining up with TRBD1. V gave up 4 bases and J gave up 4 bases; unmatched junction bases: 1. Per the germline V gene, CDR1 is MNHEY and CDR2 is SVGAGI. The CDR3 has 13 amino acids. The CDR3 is CASSLQGNQPQHF. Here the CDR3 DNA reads TGTGCCAGCAGTTTACAGGGGAATCAGCCCCAGCATTTT.

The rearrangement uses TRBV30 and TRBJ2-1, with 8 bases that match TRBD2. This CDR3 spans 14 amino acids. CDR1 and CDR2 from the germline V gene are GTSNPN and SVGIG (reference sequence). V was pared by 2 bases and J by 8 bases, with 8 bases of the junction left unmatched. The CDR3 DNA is TGTGCCTGGAGTCCGGGACTAGTATCGGATGAGCAGTTCTTC. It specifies CAWSPGLVSDEQFF.

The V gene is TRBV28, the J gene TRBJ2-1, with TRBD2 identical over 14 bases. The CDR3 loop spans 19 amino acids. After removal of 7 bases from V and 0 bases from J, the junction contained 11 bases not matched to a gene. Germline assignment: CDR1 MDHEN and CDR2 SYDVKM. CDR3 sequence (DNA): TGTGCCAGCACTTTCGGGACTAGCGGGAGAGCAAGCTCCTACAATGAGCAGTTCTTC. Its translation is CASTFGTSGRASSYNEQFF.